This TCR beta chain was recovered during a study of cytomegalovirus exposure and HLA in healthy donors. Germline V lookup: CDR1 ENHRY, CDR2 SYGVKD. The CDR3 runs 13 residues. V shed 10 bases, J shed 2 bases, and the junction held 7 bases outside the gene matches. The PCR made use of 60 Vbeta and 13 Jbeta primers. Sequenced by immunoSEQ multiplex PCR; TCRdb stores in-frame clones only, minus some. The data show about 63,000 clones, 85% to 90% seen once. The sequence derives from a woman aged 25 to 39 in good health and CMV-seropositive. Material for sequencing was PBMCs. The chain uses TRBV10-3 and TRBJ2-7; the match to TRBD1 covers 8 bases. The CDR3, as DNA: TGTGCCACCACGGACAGGGTCCCCTACGAGCAGTACTTC. Translating gives CATTDRVPYEQYF.